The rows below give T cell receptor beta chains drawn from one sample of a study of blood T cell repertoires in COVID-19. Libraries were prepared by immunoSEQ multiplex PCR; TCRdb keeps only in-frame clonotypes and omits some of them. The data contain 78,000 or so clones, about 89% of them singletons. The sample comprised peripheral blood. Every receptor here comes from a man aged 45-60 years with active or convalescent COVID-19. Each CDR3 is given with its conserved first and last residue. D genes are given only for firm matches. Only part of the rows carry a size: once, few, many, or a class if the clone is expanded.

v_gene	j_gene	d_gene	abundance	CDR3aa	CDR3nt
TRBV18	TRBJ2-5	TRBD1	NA	CASSPPGQGVWETQYF	TGTGCCAGCTCACCCCCGGGACAGGGGGTATGGGAGACCCAGTACTTC
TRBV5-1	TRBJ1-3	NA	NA	CASSLEAGTGNTIYF	TGCGCCAGCAGCTTGGAGGCAGGGACTGGAAACACCATATATTTT
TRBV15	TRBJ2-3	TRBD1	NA	CATSRDGGQVLSTDTQYF	TGTGCCACCAGCAGAGATGGGGGACAGGTTCTTAGCACAGATACGCAGTATTTT
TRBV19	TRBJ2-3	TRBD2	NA	CASSTRQGSGGVTDTQYF	TGTGCCAGTAGTACCCGCCAGGGTTCCGGGGGGGTCACAGATACGCAGTATTTT
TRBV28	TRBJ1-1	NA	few	CASSIEVSPEAFF	TGTGCCAGCAGTATAGAGGTATCTCCTGAAGCTTTCTTT
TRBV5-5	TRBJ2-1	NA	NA	CASSLAGRVAIEEQFF	TGTGCCAGCAGCTTGGCCGGCAGGGTAGCAATAGAAGAGCAGTTCTTC
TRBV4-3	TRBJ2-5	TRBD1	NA	CASSQDAGGQETQYF	TGCGCCAGCAGCCAAGATGCAGGGGGACAAGAGACCCAGTACTTC
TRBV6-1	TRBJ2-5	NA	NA	CASSEVSEETQYF	TGTGCCAGCAGTGAAGTGTCAGAAGAGACCCAGTACTTC
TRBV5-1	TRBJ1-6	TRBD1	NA	CASSQAPTGFTSPLHF	TGCGCCAGCAGTCAGGCTCCGACAGGGTTTACTTCACCCCTCCACTTT
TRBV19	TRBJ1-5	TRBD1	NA	CASTGTGGGGNQPQHF	TGTGCCAGTACGGGGACAGGGGGCGGGGGCAATCAGCCCCAGCATTTT
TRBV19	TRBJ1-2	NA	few	CASSTRGVNYGYTF	TGTGCCAGTAGTACACGGGGGGTCAACTATGGCTACACCTTC
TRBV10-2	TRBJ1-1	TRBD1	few	CASAGGRTEAFF	TGCGCCAGCGCAGGGGGCCGAACTGAAGCTTTCTTT
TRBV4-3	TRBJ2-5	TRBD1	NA	CASSSGQARETQYF	TGCGCCAGCAGCTCTGGACAGGCGAGGGAGACCCAGTACTTC
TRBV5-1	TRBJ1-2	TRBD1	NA	CASSPGQNYGYTF	TGCGCCAGCAGCCCGGGACAGAACTATGGCTACACCTTC
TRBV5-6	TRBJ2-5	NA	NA	CASSSNYQETQYF	TGTGCCAGCAGCTCCAATTACCAAGAGACCCAGTACTTC
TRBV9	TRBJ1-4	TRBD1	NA	CASSVGGGVDEKLFF	TGTGCCAGCAGCGTAGGAGGGGGCGTAGATGAAAAACTGTTTTTT
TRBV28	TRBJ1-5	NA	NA	CASSLAGSNQPQHF	TGTGCCAGCAGTCTCGCAGGGAGCAATCAGCCCCAGCATTTT
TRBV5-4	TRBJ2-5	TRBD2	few	CASSSGLVSQETQYF	TGTGCCAGCAGCTCGGGACTAGTCTCTCAAGAGACCCAGTACTTC
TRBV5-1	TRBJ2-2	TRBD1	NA	CASSPGQAGELFF	TGCGCCAGCAGCCCGGGACAGGCCGGGGAGCTGTTTTTT
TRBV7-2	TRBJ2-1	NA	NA	CASSLPPRGALNEQFF	TGTGCCAGCAGCCTTCCTCCCAGGGGCGCGTTAAATGAGCAGTTCTTC
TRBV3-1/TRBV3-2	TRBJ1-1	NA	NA	CASSREGGMNTEAFF	TGTGCCAGCAGCCGGGAGGGGGGTATGAACACTGAAGCTTTCTTT
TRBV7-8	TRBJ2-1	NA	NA	CASSPLPSRDFGNEQFF	TGTGCCAGCAGCCCGTTACCGAGCCGGGACTTCGGGAATGAGCAGTTCTTC
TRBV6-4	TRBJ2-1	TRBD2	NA	CASRASGVGEQFF	TGTGCCAGCAGGGCTAGCGGGGTAGGTGAGCAGTTCTTC
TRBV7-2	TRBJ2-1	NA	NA	CASSLWAAGNEQFF	TGTGCCAGCAGCTTATGGGCGGCGGGCAATGAGCAGTTCTTC
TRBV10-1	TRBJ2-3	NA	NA	CASIQQTQYF	TGCGCCAGCATACAGCAGACGCAGTATTTT
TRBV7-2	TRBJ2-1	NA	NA	CASSSQGWGNEQFF	TGTGCCAGCAGTTCTCAGGGGTGGGGCAATGAGCAGTTCTTC
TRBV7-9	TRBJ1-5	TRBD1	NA	CASSGQGGNQPQHF	TGTGCCAGCAGCGGACAGGGAGGGAATCAGCCCCAGCATTTT
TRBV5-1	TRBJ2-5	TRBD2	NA	CASSLKGLAGRSKVGETQYF	TGCGCCAGCAGCTTGAAGGGACTAGCGGGGCGCTCAAAGGTGGGGGAGACCCAGTACTTC
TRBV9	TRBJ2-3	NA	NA	CASSEEGAGFADTQYF	TGTGCCAGCAGCGAAGAAGGGGCCGGCTTCGCAGATACGCAGTATTTT
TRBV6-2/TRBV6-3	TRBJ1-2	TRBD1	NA	CASSYAGTGFGYTF	TGTGCCAGCAGCTATGCCGGGACAGGGTTTGGCTACACCTTC
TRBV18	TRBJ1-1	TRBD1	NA	CASSPLSDRGSEAFF	TGTGCCAGCTCACCTCTCTCGGACAGGGGGTCTGAAGCTTTCTTT
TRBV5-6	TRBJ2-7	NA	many	CASSLGQANYEQYF	TGTGCCAGCAGCTTGGGACAGGCGAACTACGAGCAGTACTTC
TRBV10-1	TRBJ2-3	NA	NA	CASSARGTDTQYF	TGCGCCAGCAGTGCCCGGGGCACAGATACGCAGTATTTT
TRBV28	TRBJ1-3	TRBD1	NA	CASSFGTASGNTIYF	TGTGCCAGCAGCTTCGGGACAGCCTCTGGAAACACCATATATTTT
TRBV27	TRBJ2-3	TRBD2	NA	CASRSTSGGDTQYF	TGTGCCAGCAGGTCGACTAGCGGGGGGGATACGCAGTATTTT
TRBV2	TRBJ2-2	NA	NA	CASGAENTGELFF	TGTGCCAGCGGGGCGGAGAACACCGGGGAGCTGTTTTTT
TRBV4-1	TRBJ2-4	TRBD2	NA	CASSHPEDLAGGFRGKNIQYF	TGCGCCAGCAGCCACCCCGAGGATCTAGCGGGGGGATTCCGTGGCAAAAACATTCAGTACTTC
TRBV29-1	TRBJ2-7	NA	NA	CSVGTNYEQYF	TGCAGCGTTGGGACAAACTACGAGCAGTACTTC
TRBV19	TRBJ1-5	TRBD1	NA	CASSIEQGLNQPQHF	TGTGCCAGTAGTATAGAACAGGGGCTTAATCAGCCCCAGCATTTT
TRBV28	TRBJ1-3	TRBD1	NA	CASSGSTTGGGNTIYF	TGTGCCAGCAGCGGCTCCACGACAGGGGGTGGAAACACCATATATTTT
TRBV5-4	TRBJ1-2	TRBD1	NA	CASSSTGQGHGYTF	TGTGCCAGCAGCTCCACGGGACAGGGGCATGGCTACACCTTC
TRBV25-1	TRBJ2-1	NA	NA	CASSESGQGTLNEQFF	TGTGCCAGCAGTGAATCTGGGCAGGGGACCCTCAATGAGCAGTTCTTC
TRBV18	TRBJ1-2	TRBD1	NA	CASSPEQGAYGYTF	TGTGCCAGCTCACCAGAACAGGGGGCCTATGGCTACACCTTC
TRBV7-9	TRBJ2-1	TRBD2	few	CASSLASGGDNEQFF	TGTGCCAGCAGCTTAGCCAGCGGGGGAGACAATGAGCAGTTCTTC
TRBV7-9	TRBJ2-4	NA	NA	CASSLVSGSTKNIQYF	TGTGCCAGCAGCTTAGTTTCGGGATCGACCAAAAACATTCAGTACTTC
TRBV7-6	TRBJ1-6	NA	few	CASSLEGRNNSPLHF	TGTGCCAGCAGCTTGGAAGGGAGGAATAATTCACCCCTCCACTTT
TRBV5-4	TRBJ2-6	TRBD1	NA	CASSFPGQGAGGANVLTF	TGTGCCAGCAGCTTCCCGGGACAGGGGGCGGGAGGGGCCAACGTCCTGACTTTC
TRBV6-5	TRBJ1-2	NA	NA	CASRGGSNYGYTF	TGTGCCAGCAGGGGAGGGTCTAACTATGGCTACACCTTC
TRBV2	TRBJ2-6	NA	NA	CASSVGATGANVLTF	TGTGCCAGCAGTGTGGGGGCGACTGGGGCCAACGTCCTGACTTTC
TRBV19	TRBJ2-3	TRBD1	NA	CASSIFTGGSADTQYF	TGTGCCAGTAGTATCTTTACAGGGGGCTCCGCAGATACGCAGTATTTT